This paragraph reports one T cell receptor beta chain. As processed by the authors: Estimates of nucleated cell counts were drawn from the amplification of reference gene primers. Repertoires were generated with immunoSEQ multiplex PCR, while TCRdb's copy carries only in-frame clones and drops some. The V and J calls and clone size are taken from that table; D and trimming were inferred from the DNA. The sample holds some 300,000 clones, around 84% seen once. These data originate in a study of blood T cell repertoires in COVID-19. About the study: From the United States, Italy and Spain came samples of acute and convalescent COVID-19. T cells, B-cell-depleted T cells, or PBMCs supplied cDNA or gDNA.

CDR1 is SQVTM, CDR2 ANQGSEA, per germline. Germline trimming cut 2 bases from V and 4 bases from J; bases unmatched to any gene: 7. This CDR3 region has 16 residues. The sample taken for sequencing was peripheral blood. This clonotype was sampled from a man in his 70s with acute or convalescent COVID-19. The genes are TRBV29-1 and TRBJ2-1, with TRBD2 identical over 11 bases. DNA for the CDR3: TGCAGCGTTGAATGGTCTAGCGGGAGGTCATACAATGAGCAGTTCTTC. It yields the protein CSVEWSSGRSYNEQFF.